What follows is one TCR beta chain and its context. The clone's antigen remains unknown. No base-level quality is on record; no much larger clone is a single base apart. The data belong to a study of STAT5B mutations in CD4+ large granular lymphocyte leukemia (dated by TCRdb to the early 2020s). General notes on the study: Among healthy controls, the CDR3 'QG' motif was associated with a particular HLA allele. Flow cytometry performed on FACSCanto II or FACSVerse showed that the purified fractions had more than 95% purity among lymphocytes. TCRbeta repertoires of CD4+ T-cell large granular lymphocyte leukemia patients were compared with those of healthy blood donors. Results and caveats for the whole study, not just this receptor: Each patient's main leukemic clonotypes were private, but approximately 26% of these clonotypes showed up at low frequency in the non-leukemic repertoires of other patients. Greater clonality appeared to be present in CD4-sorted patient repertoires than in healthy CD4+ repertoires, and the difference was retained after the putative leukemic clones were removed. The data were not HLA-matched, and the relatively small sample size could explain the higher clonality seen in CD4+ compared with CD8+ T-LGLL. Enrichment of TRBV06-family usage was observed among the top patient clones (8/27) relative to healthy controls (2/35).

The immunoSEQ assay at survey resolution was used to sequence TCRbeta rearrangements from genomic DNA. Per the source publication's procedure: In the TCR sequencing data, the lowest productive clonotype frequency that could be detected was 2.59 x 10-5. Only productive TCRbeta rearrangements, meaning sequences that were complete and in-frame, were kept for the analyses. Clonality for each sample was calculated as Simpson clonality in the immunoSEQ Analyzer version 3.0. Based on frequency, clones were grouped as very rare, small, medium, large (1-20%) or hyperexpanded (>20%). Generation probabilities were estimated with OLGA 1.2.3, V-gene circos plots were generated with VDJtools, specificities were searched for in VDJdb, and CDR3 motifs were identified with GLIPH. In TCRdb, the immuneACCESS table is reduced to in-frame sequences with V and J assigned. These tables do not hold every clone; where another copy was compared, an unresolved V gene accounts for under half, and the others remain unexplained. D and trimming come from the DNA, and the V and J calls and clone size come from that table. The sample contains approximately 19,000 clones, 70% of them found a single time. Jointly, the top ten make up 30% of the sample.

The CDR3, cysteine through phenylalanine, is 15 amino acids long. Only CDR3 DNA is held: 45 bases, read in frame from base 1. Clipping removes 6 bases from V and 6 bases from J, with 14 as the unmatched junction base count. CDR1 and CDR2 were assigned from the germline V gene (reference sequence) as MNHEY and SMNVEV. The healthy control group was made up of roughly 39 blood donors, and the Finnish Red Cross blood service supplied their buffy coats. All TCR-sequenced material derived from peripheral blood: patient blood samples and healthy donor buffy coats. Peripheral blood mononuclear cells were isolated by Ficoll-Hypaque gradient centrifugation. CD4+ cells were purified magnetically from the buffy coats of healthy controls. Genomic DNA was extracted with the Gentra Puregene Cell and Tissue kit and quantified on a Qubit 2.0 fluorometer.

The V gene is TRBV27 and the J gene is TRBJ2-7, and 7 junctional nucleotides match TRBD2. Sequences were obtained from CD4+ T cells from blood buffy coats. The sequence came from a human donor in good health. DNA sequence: TGTGCCAGCAGCCAGGGAGGCGGACTAGGGTCCGAGCAGTACTTC. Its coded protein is CASSQGGGLGSEQYF.